A single sample gave rise to the 10 T cell receptor beta chains below, sequenced in a study of tumor and adjacent non-tumor tissue in lung cancer. This sample's RNA came from whole unsorted tissue. Three rounds of nested PCR, following a modified ARM-PCR protocol, produced the TCRbeta library. One entry per CDR3 protein, called by TCRdb with MiXCR from the multiplex PCR reads. Found here are some 100,000 distinct CDR3 sequences, approximately 82% of them singletons; the top ten hold roughly 35%. Sequencing used lung tumor tissue. Source of these receptors: a woman aged 60-75 years with non-small cell lung cancer.

Concerning this clonotype: The junction does not match germline at one end; this may be a read error. The chain is built from TRBV20-1 and TRBJ1-5, with 7 bases that match TRBD1. This CDR3 is built from 19 residues. Germline-derived CDR1 and CDR2 are DFQATT and SNEGSKA (reference sequence). CDR3 sequence: CIARDIPAGGSASNQPRHF. DNA for the CDR3: TGCATTGCTAGAGATATACCGGCAGGGGGTTCGGCTAGCAATCAGCCCCGGCATTTT.

Points on this clonotype: An end of the junction does not agree with germline; a read error may underlie this. The V and J genes are TRBV11-2 and TRBJ2-4; maybe TRBD2 (5 bases). Germline V lookup: CDR1 SGHAT, CDR2 FQNNGV. The CDR3 consists of 14 residues. CDR3 nucleotides: TGTGGCAGCGGCTTCCCCACCAGAGGGAACATTCAGTACTTC. Residues: CGSGFPTRGNIQYF.

For this clonotype: The germline gene is not matched at one end of the junction; a read error may be the cause. J is TRBJ2-1 and V is TRBV11-1; D ambiguous. This CDR3 is 15 amino acids long. Germline CDR1 is SGHAT and CDR2 is FQDESV (reference sequence). This chain's CDR3 is CASSLLVRGFNEQFF. For the CDR3, the DNA is TGTGCTAGCAGCTTATTGGTGAGAGGTTTCAATGAGCAGTTCTTC.

The table lists this clonotype with a count of one. A much larger clone differs from this one at a single base, so this may be a read error. V is TRBV28 and J is TRBJ2-3; D unclear. V gave up 7 bases and J gave up 2 bases, with 16 bases separating them. CDR1 and CDR2 from the germline V gene are MDHEN and SYDVKM. This CDR3 is built from 15 residues. The chain's CDR3 is CASTSTVFNTDTQYF. Here the CDR3 DNA reads TGTGCCAGCACCTCGACTGTCTTTAACACAGATACGCAGTATTTT.

In regard to this clonotype: A read error may produce the germline difference seen at one junction end. The genes are TRBV20-1 and TRBJ1-6, with D hard to call. Germline V gene data show CDR1 as DFQATT and CDR2 as SNEGSKA (reference sequence). The CDR3 sequence is 13 residues long. The CDR3 DNA reads as TGCAGTGCTGGTCAGGCCAGTGGTTCACCCCTCCGCTTT. Translation gives CSAGQASGSPLRF.

Of note for this clonotype: Likely a read error: the CDR3 ends without its conserved phenylalanine or tryptophan. This sequence joins TRBV11-3 and TRBJ1-1; D not certain. This CDR3 is built from 16 residues. Germline assignment: CDR1 SGHNT and CDR2 YENEEA. The CDR3 loop reads CASSSRVRRDDTEAFY. CDR3 sequence (DNA): TGTGCCAGTAGCTCTAGGGTCCGTCGGGATGACACTGAAGCTTTCTAT.

Concerning this clonotype itself: A junction end diverges from the germline sequence, so it may reflect a read error. The rearrangement uses TRBV11-2 and TRBJ2-7, with a tentative D call TRBD2 (6 bases). CDR1 and CDR2 from the germline V gene are SGHAT and FQNNGV. The CDR3 extends over 15 amino acids. The CDR3 spells CASSYGTGGNYEQYF. CDR3 bases: TGTGCCAGCAGTTACGGGACTGGTGGGAACTACGAGCAGTATTTC. Full variable domain (missing parts from reference TRBV11-2 and TRBJ2-7): EAGVAQSPRYKIIEKRQSVAFWCNPISGHATLYWYQQILGQGPKLLIQFQNNGVVDDSQLPKDRFSAERLKGVDSTLKIQPAKLEDSAVYLCASSYGTGGNYEQYFGPGTRLTVT.

Notes on this clonotype: One base away lies a much larger clone, so this may be a sequencing read error. V is TRBV6-1 and J is TRBJ2-7; tentative D call: TRBD2 (6 bases). Germline CDR1 and CDR2: MNHNS and SASEGT. The CDR3 totals 15 residues. The CDR3 loop reads CTSSEASAGRLEQYF. The CDR3 DNA reads TGTACCAGCAGTGAGGCTAGCGCCGGGAGATTGGAGCAGTACTTC.

This chain uses TRBV6-2 or TRBV6-3 with TRBJ1-5; TRBD1 agrees at 7 bases. V was clipped by 2 bases and J by 6 bases; unmatched bases: 7. The germline V gene has CDR1 MNHEY and CDR2 SVGEGT. The CDR3 spans 15 residues. CDR3 coding DNA: TGTGCCAGCAGTTACGGGCTGGGGGACAGTCAGCCCCAGCATTTT. It encodes CASSYGLGDSQPQHF.

The chain joins TRBV6-5 to TRBJ1-3; TRBD1 matches at 7 bases. The CDR3 length is 17 residues. Looked up from germline, CDR1 is MNHEY and CDR2 is SVGAGI. Germline trimming cut 4 bases from V and 4 bases from J; bases unmatched to any gene: 13. CDR3 bases: TGTGCCAGCAGTTGTGCGGACAGGTGGTATACAGGAAACACCATATATTTT. Translating it yields CASSCADRWYTGNTIYF.